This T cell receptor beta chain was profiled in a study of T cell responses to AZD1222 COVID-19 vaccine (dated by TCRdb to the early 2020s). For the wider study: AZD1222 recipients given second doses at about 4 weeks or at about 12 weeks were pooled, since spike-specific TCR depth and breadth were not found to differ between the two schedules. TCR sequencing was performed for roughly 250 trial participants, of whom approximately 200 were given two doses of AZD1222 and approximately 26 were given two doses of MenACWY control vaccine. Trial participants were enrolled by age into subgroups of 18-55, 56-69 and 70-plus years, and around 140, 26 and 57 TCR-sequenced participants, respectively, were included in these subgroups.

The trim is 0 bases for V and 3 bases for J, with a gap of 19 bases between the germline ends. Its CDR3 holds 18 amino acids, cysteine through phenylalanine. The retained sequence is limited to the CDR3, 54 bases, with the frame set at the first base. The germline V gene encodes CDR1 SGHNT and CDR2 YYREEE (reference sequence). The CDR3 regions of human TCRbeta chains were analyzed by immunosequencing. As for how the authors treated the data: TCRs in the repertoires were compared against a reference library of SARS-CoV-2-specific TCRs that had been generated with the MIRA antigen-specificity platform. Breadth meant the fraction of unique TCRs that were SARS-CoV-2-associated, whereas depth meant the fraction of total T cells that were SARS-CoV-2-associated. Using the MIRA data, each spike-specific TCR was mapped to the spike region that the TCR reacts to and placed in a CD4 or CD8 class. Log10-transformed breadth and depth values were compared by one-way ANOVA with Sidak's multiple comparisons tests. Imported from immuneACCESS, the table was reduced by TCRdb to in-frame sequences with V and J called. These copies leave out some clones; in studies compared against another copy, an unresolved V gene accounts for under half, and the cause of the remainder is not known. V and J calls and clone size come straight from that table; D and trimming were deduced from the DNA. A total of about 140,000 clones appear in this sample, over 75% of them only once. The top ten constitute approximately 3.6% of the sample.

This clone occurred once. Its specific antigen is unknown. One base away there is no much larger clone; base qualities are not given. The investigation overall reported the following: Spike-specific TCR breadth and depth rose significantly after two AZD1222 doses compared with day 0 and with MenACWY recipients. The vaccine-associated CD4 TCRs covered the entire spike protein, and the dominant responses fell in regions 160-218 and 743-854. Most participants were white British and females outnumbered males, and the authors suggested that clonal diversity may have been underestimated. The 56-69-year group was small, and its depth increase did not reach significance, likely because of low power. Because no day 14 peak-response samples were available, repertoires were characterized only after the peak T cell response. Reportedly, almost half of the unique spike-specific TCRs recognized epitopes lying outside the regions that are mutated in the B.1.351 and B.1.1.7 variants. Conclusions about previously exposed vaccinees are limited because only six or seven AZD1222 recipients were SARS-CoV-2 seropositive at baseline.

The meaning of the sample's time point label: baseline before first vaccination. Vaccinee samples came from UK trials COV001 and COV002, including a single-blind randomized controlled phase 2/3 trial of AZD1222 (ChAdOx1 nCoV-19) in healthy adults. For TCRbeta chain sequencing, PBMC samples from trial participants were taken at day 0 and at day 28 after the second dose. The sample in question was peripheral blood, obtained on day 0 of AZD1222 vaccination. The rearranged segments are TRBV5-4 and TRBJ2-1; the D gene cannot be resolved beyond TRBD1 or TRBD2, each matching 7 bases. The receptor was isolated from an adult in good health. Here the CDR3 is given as CASSLAQGGGLGYNEQFF. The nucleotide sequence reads TGTGCCAGCAGCTTGGCCCAGGGGGGAGGACTAGGCTACAATGAGCAGTTCTTC. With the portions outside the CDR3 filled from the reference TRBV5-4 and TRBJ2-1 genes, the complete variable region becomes ETGVTQSPTHLIKTRGQQVTLRCSSQSGHNTVSWYQQALGQGPQFIFQYYREEENGRGNFPPRFSGLQFPNYSSELNVNALELDDSALYLCASSLAQGGGLGYNEQFFGPGTRLTVL.